This TCR beta chain was identified in a study of blood T cell repertoires in COVID-19. Study-wide background: Sources were T cells, B-cell-depleted T cells, or PBMCs; the material itself was cDNA or gDNA.

Researchers sorted participants into cohorts using their self-reported clinical history. V was clipped by 8 bases and J by 5 bases, with 22 bases between them. The CDR3 consists of 15 residues. Per the germline V gene, CDR1 is SQVTM and CDR2 is ANQGSEA. How the authors handled the data: By means of reference gene primer amplification, nucleated cell counts were estimated. Assay: immunoSEQ multiplex PCR; the TCRdb copy retains only in-frame clones and omits some. For V, J and clone size, that table is used; D and trimming come from the DNA. The sample yields roughly 250,000 clones, around nine tenths seen once.

The receptor comes from a woman between 18 and 30 years old who had recovered from COVID-19. Sequences were obtained from PBMCs or T cells enriched from blood (not recorded which). The rearrangement joins TRBV29-1 to TRBJ1-5; D is perhaps TRBD1 (5 bases). CDR3 in amino acids: CSSLRRGPFYQPQHF. DNA for the CDR3: TGCAGCTCCCTACGGAGGGGACCGTTTTATCAGCCCCAGCATTTT.